Following are 10 T cell receptor beta chains from one sample sequenced in a study of T cell responses to AZD1222 COVID-19 vaccine. Clones were sequenced by immunoSEQ multiplex PCR, and TCRdb holds only the in-frame ones, with some missing. The profile shows tens of thousands of clones, 90% of them singletons. Sequencing was performed on peripheral blood, taken on day 0 of AZD1222 vaccination. These TCRs come from an adult in good health.

The chain combines TRBV5-5 with TRBJ2-5, with D perhaps matching TRBD1 or TRBD2 (6 bases each). This CDR3 region has 15 residues. The V and J ends lost 2 bases and 5 bases respectively, with 16 bases between them. Germline loops: CDR1 SGHKS, CDR2 YYEKEE (reference sequence). This chain's CDR3 is CASSLGTGALETQYF. The CDR3 nucleotides are TGTGCCAGCAGCTTAGGGACGGGGGCGCTGGAGACCCAGTACTTC.

For this clone: At one end the junction does not follow the germline gene, possibly because of a read error. The chain joins TRBV28 to TRBJ2-1, with a tentative D call TRBD2 (5 bases). The germline gives CDR1 MDHEN, CDR2 SYDVKM. The CDR3 spans 13 residues. Here the CDR3 reads CASSFPAALLTVF. CDR3 sequence (DNA): TGTGCCAGCAGTTTCCCAGCGGCCCTCCTCACGGTCTTC.

The rearrangement uses TRBV7-9 and TRBJ2-4; D unclear. The germline V and J ends were trimmed by 1 base and 8 bases, with 15 bases remaining between them. Germline V gene data show CDR1 as SEHNR and CDR2 as FQNEAQ (reference sequence). This CDR3 has 15 amino acids. This chain's CDR3 is CASSLGSSLYYIQYF. In DNA form, the CDR3 reads TGTGCCAGCAGCTTAGGGAGTTCGCTTTACTACATTCAGTACTTC. Complete variable domain (other parts from reference TRBV7-9 and TRBJ2-4): DTGVSQNPRHKITKRGQNVTFRCDPISEHNRLYWYRQTLGQGPEFLTYFQNEAQLEKSRLLSDRFSAERPKGSFSTLEIQRTEQGDSAMYLCASSLGSSLYYIQYFGAGTRLSVL.

The genes are TRBV28 and TRBJ1-6, with a possible D match to TRBD1 (5 bases). V gave up 6 bases and J gave up 7 bases, with 16 bases separating them. CDR3 length: 15 residues. Germline CDR1 MDHEN, CDR2 SYDVKM. The CDR3 DNA sequence: TGTGCCAGCAGCTCAGGATCGGGACGAAATTCACCCCTCCACTTT. It encodes CASSSGSGRNSPLHF.

This clone was observed a handful of times. The CDR3 region has the DNA TGTGCCTCGACTGGGAGCTCCTACAATGAGCAGTTCTTC. Translation gives CASTGSSYNEQFF. This chain connects TRBV14 to TRBJ2-1, with TRBD2 as a possible D gene (5 bases). Germline V gives CDR1 SGHDN, CDR2 FVKESK. The CDR3 is 13 amino acids. V dropped 11 bases and J dropped 0 bases, with 11 bases sitting between them.

The rearrangement links TRBV28 to TRBJ1-4; 8 bases agree with TRBD1. Germline CDR1 MDHEN, CDR2 SYDVKM. The CDR3 extends over 13 amino acids. V lost 6 bases to trimming and J lost 7 bases; unmatched junction nucleotides: 4. The CDR3: CASRDRAAEKLFF. The CDR3 nucleotides read TGTGCCAGCAGGGACAGGGCTGCTGAAAAACTGTTTTTT.

This clone was detected only a few times. This chain links TRBV6-1 with TRBJ1-1; D possibly corresponds to TRBD1 (6 bases). This CDR3 spans 14 amino acids. CDR1 and CDR2 (germline): MNHNS, SASEGT. Trimming took 3 bases from V and 4 from J, leaving 12 bases between them. CDR3 bases: TGTGCCAGCAGTGACAGGGGAGGCACCACTGAAGCTTTCTTT. This codes for CASSDRGGTTEAFF.

The CDR3 region is CASSTTGQGSFGYTF. For the CDR3, the DNA is TGTGCCAGTAGTACAACGGGACAGGGGTCATTTGGCTACACCTTC. The V gene is TRBV19, the J gene TRBJ1-2; 10 nucleotides line up with TRBD1. CDR3 length equals 15 residues. The germline gives CDR1 LNHDA, CDR2 SQIVND (reference sequence). J gave up 7 bases and V 4 bases, and 9 bases lay outside the gene matches. Combining the CDR3 with reference TRBV19 and TRBJ1-2 gives the whole variable domain DGGITQSPKYLFRKEGQNVTLSCEQNLNHDAMYWYRQDPGQGLRLIYYSQIVNDFQKGDIAEGYSVSREKKESFPLTVTSAQKNPTAFYLCASSTTGQGSFGYTFGSGTRLTVV.

This clone occurred a few times. This chain links TRBV5-1 with TRBJ1-1; 9 positions agree with TRBD1. Germline V gene lookup returns CDR1 SGHRS and CDR2 YFSETQ. The CDR3 extends over 15 amino acids. Germline trimming cut 1 base from V and 5 bases from J; bases unmatched to any gene: 6. The CDR3 DNA is TGCGCCAGCAGCTTGACGGGACAGGGTCGAACTGAAGCTTTCTTT. Translated: CASSLTGQGRTEAFF. The full variable domain, its missing parts supplied by reference TRBV5-1 and TRBJ1-1, is KAGVTQTPRYLIKTRGQQVTLSCSPISGHRSVSWYQQTPGQGLQFLFEYFSETQRNKGNFPGRFSGRQFSNSRSEMNVSTLELGDSALYLCASSLTGQGRTEAFFGQGTRLTVV.

This clone was detected only once. This chain links TRBV3-1 (or the pseudogene TRBV3-2) with TRBJ2-3, with D uncertain. Between the trimmed V and J ends, which lost 4 bases and 3 bases, there was a span of 5 bases. The CDR3 totals 12 residues. Germline loops: CDR1 LGHDT, CDR2 YNNKEL (reference sequence). CDR3 residues: CASSRGTDTQYF. DNA of the CDR3: TGTGCCAGCAGCCGGGGAACAGATACGCAGTATTTT.